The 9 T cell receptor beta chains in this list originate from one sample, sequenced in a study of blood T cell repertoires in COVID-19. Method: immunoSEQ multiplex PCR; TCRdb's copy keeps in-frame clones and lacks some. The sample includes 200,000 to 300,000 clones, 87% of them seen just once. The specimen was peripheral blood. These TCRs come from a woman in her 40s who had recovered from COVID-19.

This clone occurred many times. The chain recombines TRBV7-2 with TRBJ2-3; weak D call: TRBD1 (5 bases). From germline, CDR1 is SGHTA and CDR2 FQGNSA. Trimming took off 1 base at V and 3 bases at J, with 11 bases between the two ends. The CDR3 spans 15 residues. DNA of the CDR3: TGTGCCAGCAGCTTAGGCAGGGCCCCTACAGATACGCAGTATTTT. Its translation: CASSLGRAPTDTQYF. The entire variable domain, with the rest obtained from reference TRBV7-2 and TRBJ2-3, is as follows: GAGVSQSPSNKVTEKGKDVELRCDPISGHTALYWYRQSLGQGLEFLIYFQGNSAPDKSGLPSDRFSAERTGGSVSTLTIQRTQQEDSAVYLCASSLGRAPTDTQYFGPGTRLTVL.

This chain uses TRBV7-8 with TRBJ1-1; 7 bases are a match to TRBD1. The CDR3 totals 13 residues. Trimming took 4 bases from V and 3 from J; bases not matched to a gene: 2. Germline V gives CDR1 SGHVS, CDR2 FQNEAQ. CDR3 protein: CASSSQGDTEAFF. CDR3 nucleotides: TGTGCCAGCAGCTCCCAGGGGGACACTGAAGCTTTCTTT.

The DNA for the CDR3 is TGCGCCACGCGGACAGGGTATAATTCACCCCTCCACTTT. Translation: CATRTGYNSPLHF. This chain joins TRBV10-2 and TRBJ1-6; 8 bases agree with TRBD1. The CDR3 sequence is 13 residues long. V was pared by 10 bases and J by 4 bases, with 3 bases of the junction left unmatched. CDR1 is WSHSY, CDR2 SAAADI, per germline.

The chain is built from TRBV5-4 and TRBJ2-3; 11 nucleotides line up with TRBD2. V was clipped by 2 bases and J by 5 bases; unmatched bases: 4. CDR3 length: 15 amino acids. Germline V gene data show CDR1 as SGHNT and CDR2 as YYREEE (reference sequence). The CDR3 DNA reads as TGTGCCAGCAGCTTTCCTAGCGGGGGGCTAGATACGCAGTATTTT. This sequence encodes CASSFPSGGLDTQYF.

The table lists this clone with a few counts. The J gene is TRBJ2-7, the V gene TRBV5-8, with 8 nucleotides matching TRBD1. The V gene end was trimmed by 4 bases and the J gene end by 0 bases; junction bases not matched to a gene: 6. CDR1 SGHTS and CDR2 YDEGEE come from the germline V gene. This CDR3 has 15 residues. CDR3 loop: CASSPLQGGSYEQYF. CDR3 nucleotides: TGTGCCAGCAGCCCATTACAGGGGGGCTCCTACGAGCAGTACTTC.

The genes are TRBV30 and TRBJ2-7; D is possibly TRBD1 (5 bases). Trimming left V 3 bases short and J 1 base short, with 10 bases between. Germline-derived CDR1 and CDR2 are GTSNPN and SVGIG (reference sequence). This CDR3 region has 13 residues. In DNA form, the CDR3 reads TGTGCCTGGAGGGGCAGGGATTCCTACGAGCAGTACTTC. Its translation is CAWRGRDSYEQYF.

CDR3 loop: CASSHRAVETQYF. The DNA for the CDR3 is TGTGCCAGCAGTCACAGGGCTGTAGAGACCCAGTACTTC. V is TRBV6-5 and J is TRBJ2-5, with D maybe TRBD1 (6 bases). The CDR3 is 13 residues long. V was clipped by 5 bases and J by 4 bases, with 11 bases between them. The germline V gene has CDR1 MNHEY and CDR2 SVGAGI.

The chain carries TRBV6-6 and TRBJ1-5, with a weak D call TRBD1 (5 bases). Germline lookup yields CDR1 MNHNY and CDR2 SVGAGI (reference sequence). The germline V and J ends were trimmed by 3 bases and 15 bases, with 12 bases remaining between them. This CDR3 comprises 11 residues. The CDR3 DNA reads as TGTGCCAGCAGTTATCAGGGCTCTTGGCATTTT. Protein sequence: CASSYQGSWHF.

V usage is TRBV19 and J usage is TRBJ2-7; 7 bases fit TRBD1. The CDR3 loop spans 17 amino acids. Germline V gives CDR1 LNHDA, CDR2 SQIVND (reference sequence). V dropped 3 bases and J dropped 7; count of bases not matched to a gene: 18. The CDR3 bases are TGTGCCAGTAGTATCACCCCTTCGCACAGGGGAACGAGGGAGCAGTACTTC. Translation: CASSITPSHRGTREQYF.